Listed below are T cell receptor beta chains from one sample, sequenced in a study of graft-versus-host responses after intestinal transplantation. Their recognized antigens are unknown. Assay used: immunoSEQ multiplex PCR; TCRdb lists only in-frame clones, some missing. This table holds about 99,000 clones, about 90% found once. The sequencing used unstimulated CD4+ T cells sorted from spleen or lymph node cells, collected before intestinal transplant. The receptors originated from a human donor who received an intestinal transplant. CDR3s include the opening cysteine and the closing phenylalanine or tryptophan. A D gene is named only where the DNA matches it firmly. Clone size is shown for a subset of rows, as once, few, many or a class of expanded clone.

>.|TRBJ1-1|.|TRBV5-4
CASSHMNTEAFF
TGTGCCAGCAGCCACATGAACACTGAAGCTTTCTTT
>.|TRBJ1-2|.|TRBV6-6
CASSARVAANYGYTF
TGTGCCAGCAGCGCACGCGTCGCAGCTAACTATGGCTACACCTTC
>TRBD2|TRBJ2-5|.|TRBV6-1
CASWTSGGFETQYF
TGTGCCAGCTGGACTAGCGGGGGTTTCGAGACCCAGTACTTC
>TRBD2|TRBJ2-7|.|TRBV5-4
CASSIEREAYEQYF
TGTGCCAGCAGCATCGAGCGGGAGGCCTACGAGCAGTACTTC
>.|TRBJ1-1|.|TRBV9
CASSVGGGVKDTEAFF
TGTGCCAGCAGCGTAGGGGGAGGGGTTAAGGACACTGAAGCTTTCTTT
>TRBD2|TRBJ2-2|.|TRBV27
CATSGGNTGELFF
TGTGCCACCTCGGGGGGAAACACCGGGGAGCTGTTTTTT
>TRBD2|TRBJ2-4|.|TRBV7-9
CASSSSRSAPSGKVNIQYF
TGTGCCAGCAGCTCAAGTCGATCTGCCCCCAGCGGGAAAGTAAACATTCAGTACTTC
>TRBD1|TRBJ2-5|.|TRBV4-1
CASALGQGPQETQYF
TGCGCCAGCGCCCTGGGACAGGGCCCCCAAGAGACCCAGTACTTC
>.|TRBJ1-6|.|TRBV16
CASSQRQGNNSPLHF
TGTGCCAGCAGCCAACGCCAGGGGAATAATTCACCCCTCCACTTT
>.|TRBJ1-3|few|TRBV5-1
CASSLTEGAGNTIYF
TGCGCCAGCAGCTTGACCGAGGGGGCTGGAAACACCATATATTTT
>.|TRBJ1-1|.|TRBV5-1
CASRQFGEGGNTEAFF
TGCGCCAGCAGACAGTTCGGAGAGGGGGGCAACACTGAAGCTTTCTTT
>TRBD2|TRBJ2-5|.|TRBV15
CATSRGVLAGEETQYF
TGTGCCACCAGCAGAGGGGTTCTAGCGGGAGAAGAGACCCAGTACTTC
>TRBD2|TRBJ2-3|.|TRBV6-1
CASQRGRTDTQYF
TGTGCCAGCCAGCGGGGGCGCACAGATACGCAGTATTTT
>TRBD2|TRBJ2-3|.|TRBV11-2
CASSWGLAGAADTQYF
TGTGCCAGCAGCTGGGGACTAGCGGGAGCGGCAGATACGCAGTATTTT
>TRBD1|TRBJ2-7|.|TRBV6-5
CASGGQVEYEQYF
TGTGCCAGCGGCGGACAGGTTGAGTACGAGCAGTACTTC
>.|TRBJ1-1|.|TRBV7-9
CASSPVGSGAFF
TGTGCCAGCAGCCCCGTCGGGTCCGGAGCTTTCTTT
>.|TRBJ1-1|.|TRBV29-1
CSAAWSNTEAFF
TGCAGCGCTGCGTGGTCGAACACTGAAGCTTTCTTT
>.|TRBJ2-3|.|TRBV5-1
CASSFLPSTDTQYF
TGCGCCAGCAGCTTTTTACCTAGCACAGATACGCAGTATTTT
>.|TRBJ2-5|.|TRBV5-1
CASSLELGEETQYF
TGCGCCAGCAGCTTGGAACTAGGGGAAGAGACCCAGTACTTC
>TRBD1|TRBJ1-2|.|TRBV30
CAWSTRQGSPYGYTF
TGTGCCTGGAGTACACGACAGGGGTCCCCGTATGGCTACACCTTC
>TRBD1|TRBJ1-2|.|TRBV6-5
CASSYSGTGGYGYTF
TGTGCCAGCAGTTACTCCGGGACAGGGGGCTATGGCTACACCTTC
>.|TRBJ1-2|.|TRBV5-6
CASSTGTKRNYGYTF
TGTGCCAGCAGCACCGGGACAAAGAGGAACTATGGCTACACCTTC
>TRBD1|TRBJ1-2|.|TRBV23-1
CASSGDRGRGYYGYTF
TGCGCCAGCAGTGGGGACAGGGGGCGCGGTTACTATGGCTACACCTTC
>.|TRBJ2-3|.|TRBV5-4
CASSGAWGTNTDTQYF
TGTGCCAGCAGCGGGGCATGGGGGACCAACACAGATACGCAGTATTTT
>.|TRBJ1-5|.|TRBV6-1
CASRGTKDQPQHF
TGTGCCAGCAGAGGGACAAAGGATCAGCCCCAGCATTTT
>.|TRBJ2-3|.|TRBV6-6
CASRFNFRGTDTQYF
TGTGCCAGCAGATTCAACTTCCGTGGCACAGATACGCAGTATTTT
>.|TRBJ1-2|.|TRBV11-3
CASSLDRGRHHGTPNYGYTF
TGTGCCAGCAGCTTAGATCGGGGCAGACACCACGGCACGCCTAACTATGGCTACACCTTC
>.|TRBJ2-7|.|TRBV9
CASSPYRVGEQYF
TGTGCCAGCAGCCCATATCGTGTTGGCGAGCAGTACTTC
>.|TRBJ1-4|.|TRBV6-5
CASSWGRNEKLFF
TGTGCCAGCAGTTGGGGGAGGAACGAAAAACTGTTTTTT
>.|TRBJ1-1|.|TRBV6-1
CASRTTGSAEAFF
TGTGCCAGCAGAACTACAGGGTCCGCTGAAGCTTTCTTT
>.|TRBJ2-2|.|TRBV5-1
CASTREFGELFF
TGCGCCAGCACCAGGGAATTCGGGGAGCTGTTTTTT
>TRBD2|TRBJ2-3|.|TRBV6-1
CASRLAGGGTQYF
TGTGCCAGCAGGCTAGCGGGGGGGGGTACGCAGTATTTT
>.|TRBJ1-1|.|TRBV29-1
CSVERILNTEAFF
TGCAGCGTTGAGCGTATCCTGAACACTGAAGCTTTCTTT
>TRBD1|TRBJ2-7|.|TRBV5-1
CASSLLGQGAEEQYF
TGCGCCAGCAGCTTGTTGGGACAGGGGGCTGAAGAGCAGTACTTC
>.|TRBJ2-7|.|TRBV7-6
CASSLDFGGSYEQYF
TGTGCCAGCAGCTTAGACTTTGGAGGATCCTACGAGCAGTACTTC
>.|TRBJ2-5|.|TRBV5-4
CASSLGLATQETQYF
TGTGCCAGCAGCTTGGGGCTAGCGACTCAAGAGACCCAGTACTTC
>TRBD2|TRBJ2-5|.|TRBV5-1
CASSSSLAGRQETQYF
TGCGCCAGCAGCTCCTCTCTAGCGGGCCGCCAAGAGACCCAGTACTTC
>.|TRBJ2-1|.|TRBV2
CASGGSIYNEQFF
TGTGCCAGCGGGGGCAGCATATACAATGAGCAGTTCTTC
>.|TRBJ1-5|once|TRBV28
CASTEGQLGQPQHF
TGTGCCAGCACCGAGGGGCAGTTGGGTCAGCCCCAGCATTTT
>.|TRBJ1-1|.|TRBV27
CASSPWLSAYTEAFF
TGTGCCAGCAGTCCTTGGTTGAGCGCTTACACTGAAGCTTTCTTT
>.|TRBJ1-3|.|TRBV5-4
CASSTGTTGSTIYF
TGTGCCAGCAGCACCGGAACTACAGGGAGCACCATATATTTT
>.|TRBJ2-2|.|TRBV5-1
CASSNYRVGELFF
TGCGCCAGCAGCAACTACAGGGTCGGGGAGCTGTTTTTT
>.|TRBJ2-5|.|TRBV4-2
CASRPTSQETQYF
TGTGCCAGCAGACCAACTAGTCAGGAGACCCAGTACTTC
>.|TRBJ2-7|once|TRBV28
CASVNSYEQYF
TGTGCCAGCGTGAACAGCTACGAGCAGTACTTC
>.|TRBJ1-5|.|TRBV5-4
CASSLAGAGNQPQHF
TGTGCCAGCAGCTTGGCAGGGGCGGGCAATCAGCCCCAGCATTTT
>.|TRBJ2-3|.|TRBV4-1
CASSQARGRTDTQYF
TGCGCCAGCAGCCAAGCTAGGGGACGCACAGATACGCAGTATTTT
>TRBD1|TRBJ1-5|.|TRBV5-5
CASSTGQAKGTAQHF
TGTGCCAGCAGCACCGGACAGGCTAAAGGAACGGCCCAGCATTTT